Below are 24 T cell receptor beta chains sequenced from a single sample in a study of shared clonotypes between healthy human individuals. The data were produced by immunoSEQ multiplex PCR, yet TCRdb's version contains in-frame clones alone and is incomplete. Of approximately 2.3 million clones detected, approximately 95% appear once; the ten largest clones hold about 0.41%. The source material was naive CD4+ T cells from PBMCs. Subset of the sample: CD45RA+ positively selected. Receptors were obtained from a man between 18 and 35 years old in good health. Some clones in this sample may be carry-over from other donors' samples.

The chain recombines TRBV6-1 with TRBJ2-1; 10 bases agree with TRBD2. V shed 8 bases, J shed 0 bases, and the junction held 4 bases outside the gene matches. The CDR3 has 15 amino acids. Germline loops: CDR1 MNHNS, CDR2 SASEGT. Written as DNA, the CDR3 is TGTGCCAGCCATTTAGCGGGGGGCTCCTACAATGAGCAGTTCTTC. Its translation is CASHLAGGSYNEQFF.

This chain joins TRBV28 and TRBJ2-1, with 11 bases fitting TRBD2. CDR3 length equals 17 residues. V lost 6 bases, J lost 3 bases, and 10 bases stayed unmatched. Per the germline V gene, CDR1 is MDHEN and CDR2 is SYDVKM. CDR3 sequence (DNA): TGTGCCAGCAGCTCAACAACCGGACTAGCGGGCTACAATGAGCAGTTCTTC. It is translated as CASSSTTGLAGYNEQFF.

Written as DNA, the CDR3 is TGTGCCAGCAGCTTAACAGACAATGAGCAGTTCTTC. Its translation: CASSLTDNEQFF. The chain is built from TRBV7-9 and TRBJ2-1, with D unclear. The CDR3 is 12 residues long. Per the germline V gene, CDR1 is SEHNR and CDR2 is FQNEAQ (reference sequence). V lost 2 bases and J 5 bases, leaving 4 bases between the germline ends.

The V gene is TRBV5-1, the J gene TRBJ2-5; TRBD2 aligns across 9 bases. This CDR3 comprises 15 residues. Germline lookup yields CDR1 SGHRS and CDR2 YFSETQ. After removal of 4 bases from V and 1 base from J, the junction contained 5 bases not matched to a gene. CDR3: CASSPLTSGQETQYF. CDR3 DNA: TGCGCCAGCAGCCCCCTGACTAGCGGCCAAGAGACCCAGTACTTC.

The V and J genes are TRBV18 and TRBJ2-2, with D perhaps being TRBD1 or TRBD2 (6 bases each). The germline gives CDR1 KGHSH, CDR2 LQKENI. V was trimmed by 0 bases and J by 7 bases, leaving 12 bases between them. This CDR3 spans 15 amino acids. Here the CDR3 DNA reads TGTGCCAGCTCACCACCAAGGGGGGTGAACGGGGAGCTGTTTTTT. Its protein is CASSPPRGVNGELFF.

The V and J genes are TRBV7-9 and TRBJ2-5; 13 bases line up with TRBD2. The CDR3 contains 16 residues. V shed 6 bases and J 4 bases; nucleotides not matched to a gene: 8. CDR1 SEHNR and CDR2 FQNEAQ come from the germline V gene (reference sequence). For the CDR3, the DNA is TGTGCCAGCAGGCATCCCGGGACTAGCGGGATAGAGACCCAGTACTTC. Residues: CASRHPGTSGIETQYF. The entire variable domain, with the rest obtained from reference TRBV7-9 and TRBJ2-5, is as follows: DTGVSQNPRHKITKRGQNVTFRCDPISEHNRLYWYRQTLGQGPEFLTYFQNEAQLEKSRLLSDRFSAERPKGSFSTLEIQRTEQGDSAMYLCASRHPGTSGIETQYFGPGTRLLVL.

The rearrangement joins TRBV7-6 to TRBJ2-7; D is undetermined. The CDR3 is made up of 15 amino acids. Trimming pared 3 bases from V and 0 bases from J, leaving 12 bases between. Germline CDR1 and CDR2: SGHVS and FNYEAQ. The CDR3 DNA reads TGTGCCAGCAGCTTTTCCGGCGGTATCTCCTACGAGCAGTACTTC. Protein: CASSFSGGISYEQYF.

This chain joins TRBV11-2 and TRBJ2-4; D is unresolved. This CDR3 is 13 amino acids long. The V end lost 7 bases, the J end lost 2 bases, and 9 bases lay between the germline ends. Germline CDR1 and CDR2: SGHAT and FQNNGV. The CDR3 is CASTTPTKNIQYF. The CDR3 DNA sequence: TGTGCCAGCACCACCCCCACCAAAAACATTCAGTACTTC.

V usage is TRBV10-1 and J usage is TRBJ2-3, with 8 nucleotides matching TRBD2. The CDR3 totals 17 residues. V shed 4 bases and J 4 bases; nucleotides not matched to a gene: 13. Germline CDR1 reads WNHNN; CDR2 reads SYGVQD (reference sequence). The CDR3 sequence is CASSVSRAGEGADTQYF. The CDR3 DNA reads TGCGCCAGCAGTGTGTCCCGAGCGGGAGAAGGGGCAGATACGCAGTATTTT.

Turning to this clone: Distinct nucleotide sequences in the sample also encode this CDR3. The V gene is TRBV18, the J gene TRBJ2-1; D ambiguous. CDR3 length: 15 amino acids. Trimming stripped 2 bases from V and 0 bases from J, with 8 bases between. CDR1 KGHSH and CDR2 LQKENI come from the germline V gene. The CDR3 loop is CASSPSQSSYNEQFF. In DNA, the CDR3 is TGTGCCAGCTCACCATCGCAAAGCTCCTACAATGAGCAGTTCTTC.

Only one count was recorded for this clone. The rearrangement joins TRBV9 to TRBJ2-1, with 10 bases that match TRBD1. The CDR3 runs to 16 residues. CDR1 is SGDLS, CDR2 YYNGEE, per germline. After removal of 1 base from V and 3 bases from J, the junction contained 4 bases not matched to a gene. Here the CDR3 reads CASSVKGQGFYNEQFF. CDR3 nucleotides: TGTGCCAGCAGCGTAAAGGGACAGGGGTTCTACAATGAGCAGTTCTTC.

V gene TRBV9 combines with J gene TRBJ2-2; 10 bases are a match to TRBD2. Germline trimming cut 3 bases from V and 4 bases from J; bases unmatched to any gene: 6. Germline V gene data show CDR1 as SGDLS and CDR2 as YYNGEE. This CDR3 contains 16 residues. CDR3: CASSAPGLAFTGELFF. CDR3 in DNA: TGTGCCAGCAGCGCCCCGGGACTAGCGTTCACCGGGGAGCTGTTTTTT.

V is TRBV11-3 and J is TRBJ2-1, with 8 bases matching TRBD2. J gave up 6 bases and V 1 base, and 8 bases lay outside the gene matches. Looked up from germline, CDR1 is SGHNT and CDR2 is YENEEA. This CDR3 has 16 amino acids. Here the CDR3 DNA reads TGTGCCAGCAGCTTAGGAGTAGCGGGGAGGGGCAATGAGCAGTTCTTC. Protein: CASSLGVAGRGNEQFF.

The chain carries TRBV28 and TRBJ2-7, with D perhaps assigned TRBD1 or TRBD2 (5 bases each). Trimming took off 9 bases at V and 0 bases at J, with 12 bases between the two ends. From germline, CDR1 is MDHEN and CDR2 SYDVKM. This CDR3 spans 13 amino acids. The CDR3 DNA reads as TGTGCCAGTTACGGGACCGTCTCCTACGAGCAGTACTTC. Translated, it gives CASYGTVSYEQYF.

The chain employs TRBV11-1 and TRBJ2-5; D ambiguous. Germline CDR1 SGHAT, CDR2 FQDESV (reference sequence). With 5 bases removed from V and 4 bases from J, the gap between germline ends came to 11 bases. The CDR3 loop spans 13 amino acids. The CDR3 is CASSPPEAETQYF. DNA of the CDR3: TGTGCCAGCAGCCCCCCAGAGGCAGAGACCCAGTACTTC.

The chain uses TRBV7-6 and TRBJ2-7; D might be TRBD1 (7 bases). V was pared by 5 bases and J by 7 bases, with 15 bases between. The CDR3 is 13 amino acids. CDR1 is SGHVS, CDR2 FNYEAQ, per germline. The CDR3 bases are TGTGCCAGCAGCACAACCTCAGGGGGGGAGCAGTACTTC. Translating gives CASSTTSGGEQYF.

The V call is TRBV5-5, the J call TRBJ1-1, with D perhaps matching TRBD1 (5 bases). The CDR3 covers 16 residues. V lost 1 base and J lost 0, with 13 bases in between. Germline lookup yields CDR1 SGHKS and CDR2 YYEKEE (reference sequence). CDR3 sequence reads: CASSLLLGVMNTEAFF. CDR3 bases: TGTGCCAGCAGCTTGTTGTTGGGGGTAATGAACACTGAAGCTTTCTTT.

The chain uses TRBV25-1 and TRBJ2-7, with no clear D. The V gene's germline CDR1 is MGHDK and CDR2 SYGVNS. The CDR3 is made up of 13 amino acids. Trimming took off 4 bases at V and 2 bases at J, with 9 bases between the two ends. The CDR3 DNA sequence: TGTGCCAGCAGTGGGGCGGAAACCTACGAGCAGTACTTC. Translation: CASSGAETYEQYF.

Worth noting for this clone: This same CDR3 is encoded by further DNA sequences in the sample. The chain employs TRBV6-5 and TRBJ1-6; D not resolved. Looked up from germline, CDR1 is MNHEY and CDR2 is SVGAGI. This CDR3 spans 14 amino acids. Trimming stripped 0 bases from V and 7 bases from J, with 7 bases between. The CDR3 nucleotides are TGTGCCAGCAGTTACTCGTCGGGGAATTCACCCCTCCACTTT. It is translated as CASSYSSGNSPLHF.

This sequence joins TRBV15 and TRBJ1-5; D not certain. With 0 bases removed from V and 5 bases from J, the gap between germline ends came to 8 bases. In germline, CDR1 is LNHNV, CDR2 YYDKDF (reference sequence). The length of the CDR3 is 14 residues. CDR3 nucleotide sequence: TGTGCCACCAGCAGAGATCGAGTGTATCAGCCCCAGCATTTT. Protein product: CATSRDRVYQPQHF.

V and J are TRBV7-9 and TRBJ1-5; D is uncertain. The germline V gene encodes CDR1 SEHNR and CDR2 FQNEAQ (reference sequence). CDR3 length: 13 residues. Trimming took 1 base from V and 11 from J, leaving 12 bases between them. As DNA, the CDR3 is TGTGCCAGCAGCTTAGATAGTTACGTAGCCCAGCATTTT. Protein sequence: CASSLDSYVAQHF.

The chain has TRBV6-5 and TRBJ2-3, with unresolved D. Germline values: CDR1 MNHEY, CDR2 SVGAGI. V dropped 5 bases and J dropped 6 bases, with 6 bases sitting between them. The CDR3 is made up of 11 amino acids. CDR3 nucleotides: TGTGCCAGCAGTGAAGGGGATACGCAGTATTTT. This codes for CASSEGDTQYF.

The rearrangement links TRBV27 to TRBJ2-1; TRBD2 agrees at 10 bases. The CDR3 spans 20 residues. V lost 5 bases to trimming and J lost 6 bases; unmatched junction nucleotides: 22. Looked up from germline, CDR1 is MNHEY and CDR2 is SMNVEV (reference sequence). The CDR3 bases are TGTGCCAGCAGTGTCGTCCCCCCCAACCCTAGCGGGAGAATAGGCAATGAGCAGTTCTTC. It specifies CASSVVPPNPSGRIGNEQFF.

As to this clone: Different DNA sequences within this sample yield the same CDR3. The rearrangement joins TRBV7-3 to TRBJ2-2, with 8 positions matching TRBD2. This CDR3 contains 15 residues. The V gene end was trimmed by 5 bases and the J gene end by 0 bases; junction bases not matched to a gene: 2. CDR1 and CDR2 (germline): SGHTA, FQGTGA. The CDR3 is CASSLGLANTGELFF. The CDR3 DNA is TGTGCCAGCAGCCTGGGACTAGCGAACACCGGGGAGCTGTTTTTT.